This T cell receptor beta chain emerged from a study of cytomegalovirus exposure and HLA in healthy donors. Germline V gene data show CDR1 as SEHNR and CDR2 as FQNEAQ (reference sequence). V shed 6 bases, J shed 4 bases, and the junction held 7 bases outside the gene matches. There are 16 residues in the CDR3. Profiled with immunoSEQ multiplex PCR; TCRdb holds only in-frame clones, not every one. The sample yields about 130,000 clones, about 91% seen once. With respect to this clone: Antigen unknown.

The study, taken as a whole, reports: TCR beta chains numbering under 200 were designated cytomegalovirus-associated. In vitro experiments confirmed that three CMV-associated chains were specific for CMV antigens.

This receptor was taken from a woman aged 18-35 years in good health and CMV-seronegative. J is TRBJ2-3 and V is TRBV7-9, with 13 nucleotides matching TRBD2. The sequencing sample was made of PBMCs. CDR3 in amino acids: CASSLGLAGASDTQYF. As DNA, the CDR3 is TGTGCCAGCAGTCTTGGACTAGCGGGGGCCTCAGATACGCAGTATTTT.